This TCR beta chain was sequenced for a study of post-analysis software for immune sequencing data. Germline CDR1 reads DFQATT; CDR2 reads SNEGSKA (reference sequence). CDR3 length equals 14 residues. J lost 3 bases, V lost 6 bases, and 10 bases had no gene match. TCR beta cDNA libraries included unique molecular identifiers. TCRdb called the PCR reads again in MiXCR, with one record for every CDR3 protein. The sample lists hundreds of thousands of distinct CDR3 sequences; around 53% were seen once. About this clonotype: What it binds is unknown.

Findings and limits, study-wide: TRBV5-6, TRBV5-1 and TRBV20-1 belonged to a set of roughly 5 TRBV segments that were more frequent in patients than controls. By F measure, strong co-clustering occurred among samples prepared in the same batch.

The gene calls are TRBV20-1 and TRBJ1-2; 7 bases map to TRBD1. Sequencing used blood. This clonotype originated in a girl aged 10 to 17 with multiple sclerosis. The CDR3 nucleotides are TGCAGTGCCAAAAAGCAGGGGGTCGACTATGGCTACACCTTC. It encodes CSAKKQGVDYGYTF.